This T cell receptor (beta chain) stems from a study of monozygotic twins with inflammatory bowel disease. Notes on this clonotype: Its antigen is unknown.

Notes on the study in general: Data gave no support to a single strong signal or clonotype associated with IBD.

From its re-call of the 5' RACE reads, TCRdb lists each CDR3 protein once, without DNA. The sample shows roughly 330,000 distinct CDR3 sequences, and 2% to 2.5% sits with its ten largest clones. Germline CDR1 and CDR2: MNHEY and SVGEGT. This CDR3 region has 16 residues. V is TRBV6-2 or TRBV6-3 and J is TRBJ2-2; the TCRdb call, TRBD1, lacks DNA for checking. Material for sequencing was blood. The TCR was taken from a human donor with ulcerative colitis or Crohn's disease, or a healthy co-twin of an affected twin (not recorded which). The CDR3 sequence is CASSPFGTGGFGELFF.